The next 15 T cell receptor beta chains were all read from a single sample in a study of blood T cell repertoires in COVID-19. TCRdb's table, derived via immunoSEQ multiplex PCR, lists solely in-frame clones and lacks some. Among a few hundred thousand clones listed, 65% to 85% were seen once. Material for sequencing was peripheral blood. These receptors came from a person aged 70 to 79 with COVID-19, enrolled during active disease.

The chain combines TRBV5-1 with TRBJ2-3; 7 bases match TRBD1. J lost 5 bases, V lost 3 bases, and 0 bases had no gene match. This CDR3 is built from 12 residues. CDR1 is SGHRS, CDR2 YFSETQ, per germline. The DNA of the CDR3 is TGCGCCAGCAGCTGGGACAGAGATACGCAGTATTTT. This gives the protein CASSWDRDTQYF.

The CDR3 nucleotides read TGTGCCAGCGGACAGGGGAGAGAGCAGCCCCAGCATTTT. It translates to CASGQGREQPQHF. J is TRBJ1-5 and V is TRBV2; 9 positions agree with TRBD1. Germline CDR1 reads SNHLY; CDR2 reads FYNNEI. The trim removed 8 bases at V and 7 bases at J, leaving 6 bases unmatched. CDR3 size: 13 residues.

The chain employs TRBV24-1 and TRBJ2-2; 7 nucleotides line up with TRBD1. V dropped 7 bases and J dropped 3; count of bases not matched to a gene: 7. Germline V gene sequence: CDR1 KGHDR, CDR2 SFDVKD. This CDR3 has 15 residues. CDR3 loop: CATSPRDRDTGELFF. The CDR3 coding sequence is TGTGCCACCAGCCCCCGGGACAGAGACACCGGGGAGCTGTTTTTT.

The chain has TRBV5-6 and TRBJ2-5; D might be TRBD1 (5 bases). Germline V gives CDR1 SGHDT, CDR2 YYEEEE. V lost 2 bases and J lost 1, with 15 bases in between. The CDR3 loop spans 16 amino acids. The DNA of the CDR3 is TGTGCCAGCAGCTTAGAGATTGGGGCCATCCAAGAGACCCAGTACTTC. Its translation: CASSLEIGAIQETQYF.

V is TRBV7-8 and J is TRBJ1-3; 7 nucleotides agree with TRBD1. The J segment lost 2 bases and the V segment lost 5 bases, leaving 3 bases of the junction unmatched. Per the germline V gene, CDR1 is SGHVS and CDR2 is FQNEAQ. The CDR3 consists of 14 residues. The CDR3 nucleotides are TGTGCCAGCAGCGGGACAGTGGCTGGAAACACCATATATTTT. Protein product: CASSGTVAGNTIYF.

The chain carries TRBV7-6 and TRBJ2-7, with TRBD1 as a possible D gene (6 bases). Germline CDR1 and CDR2: SGHVS and FNYEAQ. Trimming removed 5 bases at V and 2 bases at J, with 22 bases between. The CDR3 extends over 17 amino acids. CDR3 loop: CASSPEVQGMVPYEQYF. DNA of the CDR3: TGTGCCAGCAGCCCGGAGGTGCAGGGGATGGTCCCCTACGAGCAGTACTTC.

This clone occurred a few times. This rearrangement joins TRBV19 to TRBJ1-5; D may be TRBD1 (5 bases). V lost 7 bases to trimming and J lost 1 base, with 14 bases between them. The CDR3 totals 15 residues. In germline, CDR1 is LNHDA, CDR2 SQIVND (reference sequence). The CDR3 region is CASKTAGRSNQPQHF. The CDR3 bases are TGTGCCAGTAAGACGGCAGGGAGGAGCAATCAGCCCCAGCATTTT.

This rearrangement joins TRBV5-6 to TRBJ1-3, with TRBD1 identical over 9 bases. The V and J ends lost 4 bases and 3 bases, in that order; junction bases with no gene match: 11. The CDR3 spans 17 residues. Germline V gene data show CDR1 as SGHDT and CDR2 as YYEEEE. CDR3 protein: CASSMGQGRFGGNTIYF. The CDR3 DNA reads as TGTGCCAGCAGCATGGGACAGGGCCGCTTCGGTGGAAACACCATATATTTT.

This clone was detected only a few times. In DNA form, the CDR3 reads TGTGCCACCAGCAGAGATCGTCGCGCGGGCCCGTACCAAGAGACCCAGTACTTC. It is translated as CATSRDRRAGPYQETQYF. The rearrangement links TRBV15 to TRBJ2-5, with a weak D call TRBD2 (5 bases). V lost 0 bases and J 0 bases, leaving 17 bases between the germline ends. The CDR3 extends over 18 amino acids. From germline, CDR1 is LNHNV and CDR2 YYDKDF (reference sequence).

The V call is TRBV7-3, the J call TRBJ2-7, with D tentatively TRBD1 (6 bases). The V end lost 1 base, the J end lost 6 bases, and 16 bases lay between the germline ends. In germline, CDR1 is SGHTA, CDR2 FQGTGA. CDR3 length equals 15 residues. CDR3: CASSLRRQASFEQYF. In nucleotides, the CDR3 is TGTGCCAGCAGCTTAAGGCGACAGGCCTCTTTCGAGCAGTACTTC.

With regard to this clone: The sample carries other DNA sequences with the same CDR3. The V and J genes are TRBV7-3 and TRBJ2-2; D gene unclear. This CDR3 spans 13 amino acids. Germline loops: CDR1 SGHTA, CDR2 FQGTGA. The V end lost 4 bases, the J end lost 2 bases, and 5 bases lay between the germline ends. CDR3 bases: TGTGCCAGCAGCTCTTCCAACACCGGGGAGCTGTTTTTT. Its protein is CASSSSNTGELFF.

This clone has a handful of counts. This chain links TRBV4-1 with TRBJ1-6, with 10 positions matching TRBD1. CDR1 MGHRA and CDR2 YSYEKL come from the germline V gene. CDR3 size: 17 residues. Unmatched junction bases numbered 4, after V lost 1 base and J lost 4 bases. The CDR3 is CASSQAGQGKYNSPLHF. Here the CDR3 DNA reads TGCGCCAGCAGCCAAGCGGGACAGGGGAAATATAATTCACCCCTCCACTTT.

The CDR3 spells CASSSPGSPGGNTIYF. DNA of the CDR3: TGTGCCAGCAGCTCCCCCGGGTCCCCAGGGGGAAACACCATATATTTT. V is TRBV5-4 and J is TRBJ1-3; possible D gene TRBD1, 5 bases. There are 16 residues in the CDR3. V was clipped by 3 bases and J by 4 bases, with 17 bases between them. Germline V gene data show CDR1 as SGHNT and CDR2 as YYREEE (reference sequence).

V gene TRBV6-5 combines with J gene TRBJ2-1, with TRBD1 matching over 7 bases. CDR1 MNHEY and CDR2 SVGAGI come from the germline V gene. This CDR3 contains 13 residues. The ends lost 5 bases at V and 3 bases at J; junction bases unmatched: 1. The DNA of the CDR3 is TGTGCCAGCAGTCGGGACAGCTACAATGAGCAGTTCTTC. Residues: CASSRDSYNEQFF.

The chain has TRBV28 and TRBJ1-2, with D possibly being TRBD1 (6 bases). The CDR3 has 13 amino acids. V was cut by 6 bases and J by 4 bases, with 12 bases left in between. Germline V gene lookup returns CDR1 MDHEN and CDR2 SYDVKM. The CDR3 region is CASSVQGIYGYTF. CDR3 coding DNA: TGTGCCAGCAGCGTACAGGGCATCTATGGCTACACCTTC.